The 22 T cell receptor beta chains below all came from one sample that was sequenced in a study of blood T cells in healthy people across ages. PCR was performed a second time for about 6 to 12 cycles using a sample-barcoded 5' primer and a J-beta primer mix. TCRdb used MiXCR to reprocess the 5' RACE reads, holding one entry per CDR3 protein. The data contain about 640,000 distinct CDR3 sequences, roughly three fifths of them singletons. What was sequenced was blood. These receptors originate from a man in his sixties in good health.

The chain combines TRBV6-6 with TRBJ1-1; the D is unclear. V was trimmed by 0 bases and J by 2 bases, leaving 7 bases between them. CDR1 and CDR2 from the germline V gene are MNHNY and SVGAGI (reference sequence). The CDR3 runs to 14 residues. CDR3 residues: CASSYSGINTEAFF. The CDR3 nucleotides read TGTGCCAGCAGTTACTCCGGAATTAACACTGAAGCTTTCTTT.

This chain uses TRBV20-1 with TRBJ2-7; D remains ambiguous. The CDR3 consists of 14 residues. The V gene's germline CDR1 is DFQATT and CDR2 SNEGSKA (reference sequence). Trimming left V 0 bases short and J 0 bases short, with 9 bases between. This CDR3 is CSARDHVSSYEQYF. DNA for the CDR3: TGCAGTGCTAGAGATCATGTTAGCTCCTACGAGCAGTACTTC.

In regard to this clonotype: At one boundary the junction diverges from the germline segment, which might be a read error. The chain combines TRBV7-9 with TRBJ2-5; tentative D call: TRBD2 (5 bases). The V gene's germline CDR1 is SEHNR and CDR2 FQNEAQ (reference sequence). This CDR3 contains 13 residues. The CDR3 reads CSSSLGREETQYF. DNA of the CDR3: TGTTCCAGCAGCTTAGGGAGAGAGGAGACCCAGTACTTC.

The chain is built from TRBV5-1 and TRBJ1-2; tentatively, D is TRBD1 (5 bases). Germline CDR1 is SGHRS and CDR2 is YFSETQ. CDR3 length equals 15 residues. V lost 4 bases and J 1 base, leaving 14 bases between the germline ends. The CDR3 region has the DNA TGCGCCAGCAGCGCGGCCGCGGACAATAACTATGGCTACACCTTC. This sequence encodes CASSAAADNNYGYTF.

J is TRBJ2-3 and V is TRBV6-1; TRBD1 agrees at 10 bases. Trimming at V came to 11 bases and at J to 7 bases, leaving 9 bases not matched to a gene. The CDR3 is made up of 13 amino acids. Germline CDR1 reads MNHNS; CDR2 reads SASEGT. The CDR3 reads CAVRDRGLYTQYF. The CDR3, as DNA: TGTGCCGTCCGGGACAGGGGTTTGTATACGCAGTATTTT.

The chain recombines TRBV20-1 with TRBJ1-1; 7 bases align to TRBD1. This CDR3 has 13 amino acids. V lost 4 bases to trimming and J lost 1 base; unmatched junction nucleotides: 3. Germline V gene sequence: CDR1 DFQATT, CDR2 SNEGSKA (reference sequence). CDR3 nucleotide sequence: TGCAGTGCTACGGGACAGCCGAACACTGAAGCTTTCTTT. Translating it yields CSATGQPNTEAFF.

This clonotype was counted between two and nine times. CDR3 DNA sequence: TGTGCCAGCAGGTTGGACAACCAAGAGACCCAGTACTTC. Its translation is CASRLDNQETQYF. The V gene is TRBV6-6, the J gene TRBJ2-5; D possibly corresponds to TRBD1 (5 bases). Germline loops: CDR1 MNHNY, CDR2 SVGAGI (reference sequence). V was trimmed by 6 bases and J by 0 bases, leaving 8 bases between them. The CDR3 runs to 13 residues.

For the CDR3, the DNA is TGCGCCAGCAGCTTGAGGCAGAACTCCGAGACCCAGTACTTC. Its translation is CASSLRQNSETQYF. The chain combines TRBV5-1 with TRBJ2-5; unclear D gene. CDR1 SGHRS and CDR2 YFSETQ come from the germline V gene. Between the trimmed V and J ends, which lost 1 base and 5 bases, there was a span of 12 bases. The CDR3 spans 14 residues. The full variable domain, in which reference TRBV5-1 and TRBJ2-5 provide the parts outside the CDR3, is KAGVTQTPRYLIKTRGQQVTLSCSPISGHRSVSWYQQTPGQGLQFLFEYFSETQRNKGNFPGRFSGRQFSNSRSEMNVSTLELGDSALYLCASSLRQNSETQYFGPGTRLLVL.

The rearrangement links TRBV6-6 to TRBJ2-4; D not certain. TRBJ2-5 matches the DNA end more closely, so the J call is doubtful. The CDR3 is 12 residues long. Germline CDR1 reads MNHNY; CDR2 reads SVGAGI (reference sequence). The CDR3 DNA reads as TGTGCCAGCACAGGCCTTGGAGAGACCCAGTACTTC. Translating gives CASTGLGETQYF.

The chain links TRBV15 to TRBJ2-3; a possible D gene is TRBD1 (6 bases). The V gene's germline CDR1 is LNHNV and CDR2 YYDKDF (reference sequence). The length of the CDR3 is 15 residues. The ends were cut back, 3 bases at V and 2 bases at J, with 12 bases in the middle. The CDR3: CATSRGARDTDTQYF. The CDR3 DNA reads as TGTGCCACCAGCAGGGGGGCGAGAGACACAGATACGCAGTATTTT. Looking up the rest from reference TRBV15 and TRBJ2-3 gives the full variable domain: DAMVIQNPRYQVTQFGKPVTLSCSQTLNHNVMYWYQQKSSQAPKLLFHYYDKDFNNEADTPDNFQSRRPNTSFCFLDIRSPGLGDTAMYLCATSRGARDTDTQYFGPGTRLTVL.

The chain recombines TRBV6-5 with TRBJ2-6; no clear D. This CDR3 contains 15 residues. Trimming stripped 6 bases from V and 0 bases from J, with 9 bases between. Per germline, CDR1 MNHEY and CDR2 SVGAGI. The CDR3 sequence is CASRGWDSGANVLTF. The DNA of the CDR3 is TGTGCCAGCAGGGGCTGGGACTCTGGGGCCAACGTCCTGACTTTC.

The chain couples TRBV6-5 to TRBJ2-7, with TRBD1 matching 7 bases. CDR1 and CDR2 (germline): MNHEY, SVGAGI. V dropped 4 bases and J dropped 6; count of bases not matched to a gene: 6. The CDR3 sequence is 13 residues long. CDR3 region: CASSWGQGVEQYF. In DNA form, the CDR3 reads TGTGCCAGCAGTTGGGGGCAGGGGGTCGAGCAGTACTTC.

On this clonotype: This may be a read error, as it is one base from a much larger clone. The chain is built from TRBV9 and TRBJ1-2; the match to TRBD1 covers 10 bases. There are 14 residues in the CDR3. Germline CDR1 reads SGDLS; CDR2 reads YYNGEE. CDR3 protein: CVSSLGQGDYGYTF. The CDR3 nucleotides read TGTGTCAGCAGCCTAGGACAGGGGGACTATGGCTACACCTTC.

V gene TRBV12-3 or TRBV12-4 combines with J gene TRBJ1-5; the match to TRBD1 covers 11 bases. There are 17 residues in the CDR3. After removal of 7 bases from V and 3 bases from J, the junction contained 11 bases not matched to a gene. The CDR3 region is CASTPGWTGGFNQPQHF. CDR3 in DNA: TGTGCCAGCACTCCTGGTTGGACAGGGGGCTTCAATCAGCCCCAGCATTTT.

This chain uses TRBV2 with TRBJ2-3, with 12 positions matching TRBD2. V dropped 5 bases and J dropped 1; count of bases not matched to a gene: 13. The CDR3 has 19 residues. Germline assignment: CDR1 SNHLY and CDR2 FYNNEI. CDR3 sequence (DNA): TGTGCCAGCAGTTTTACTACTTCGGGACTAGCGGGCGGCACAGATACGCAGTATTTT. This gives the protein CASSFTTSGLAGGTDTQYF.

This clonotype was seen a handful of times. V is TRBV6-1 and J is TRBJ2-3; D may be TRBD2 (6 bases). Trimming stripped 9 bases from V and 0 bases from J, with 10 bases between. CDR3 size: 13 residues. From germline, CDR1 is MNHNS and CDR2 SASEGT. The CDR3 nucleotides are TGTGCCAGTACGGGGGATAGCACAGATACGCAGTATTTT. Protein sequence: CASTGDSTDTQYF.

This clonotype was seen more than once but under ten times. V is TRBV5-1 and J is TRBJ2-3; D gene ambiguous. CDR1 is SGHRS and CDR2 is YFSETQ in the germline V gene. Trimming pared 6 bases from V and 4 bases from J, leaving 15 bases between. The CDR3 loop spans 14 amino acids. The CDR3 here is CASMETELPDTQYF. The CDR3 DNA sequence: TGCGCCAGCATGGAGACGGAATTACCAGATACGCAGTATTTT.

CDR3 region: CASSFGHGETQYF. CDR3 nucleotide sequence: TGTGCCAGCAGCTTCGGACATGGAGAGACCCAGTACTTC. The V call is TRBV7-9, the J call TRBJ2-5, with D possibly TRBD1 on 5 matching bases. The V end was cut by 3 bases, the J end by 4 bases, with 9 bases between. CDR1 SEHNR and CDR2 FQNEAQ come from the germline V gene (reference sequence). This CDR3 comprises 13 residues.

Here the CDR3 reads CASSQGIGSLGGYTF. DNA for the CDR3: TGTGCCAGCAGCCAAGGGATCGGCAGTCTTGGTGGCTACACCTTC. The chain is built from TRBV4-2 and TRBJ1-2; D remains unclear. CDR3 size: 15 residues. Trimming stripped 1 base from V and 7 bases from J, with 16 bases between. Germline V gene lookup returns CDR1 LGHNA and CDR2 YNFKEQ.

The chain has TRBV18 and TRBJ1-2, with 8 bases that match TRBD1. The CDR3 runs to 18 residues. Germline assignment: CDR1 KGHSH and CDR2 LQKENI. V was pared by 2 bases and J by 3 bases, with 14 bases of the junction left unmatched. DNA of the CDR3: TGTGCCAGCTCACCAAAGCCCCCTAACAGGGGGATTGACTATGGCTACACCTTC. Translation gives CASSPKPPNRGIDYGYTF.

This clonotype was seen a few times. This sequence joins TRBV5-1 and TRBJ1-4, with 8 bases that match TRBD1. V was clipped by 4 bases and J by 3 bases; unmatched bases: 11. Germline V CDR1 and CDR2: SGHRS, YFSETQ. The CDR3 covers 17 residues. This CDR3 is CASSGGQGSLANEKLFF. The CDR3 coding sequence is TGCGCCAGCAGCGGCGGACAGGGTTCCTTAGCTAATGAAAAACTGTTTTTT. The full variable domain, in which reference TRBV5-1 and TRBJ1-4 provide the parts outside the CDR3, is KAGVTQTPRYLIKTRGQQVTLSCSPISGHRSVSWYQQTPGQGLQFLFEYFSETQRNKGNFPGRFSGRQFSNSRSEMNVSTLELGDSALYLCASSGGQGSLANEKLFFGSGTQLSVL.

This clonotype was observed a few times. CDR3 bases: TGCAGTGCTAGTGGCCGAGCTCTACCCCTCCACTTT. Protein product: CSASGRALPLHF. J is TRBJ1-6 and V is TRBV20-1; D is unclear. Germline V gene lookup returns CDR1 DFQATT and CDR2 SNEGSKA (reference sequence). V was cut by 3 bases and J by 12 bases, with 12 bases left in between. This CDR3 is 12 amino acids long.